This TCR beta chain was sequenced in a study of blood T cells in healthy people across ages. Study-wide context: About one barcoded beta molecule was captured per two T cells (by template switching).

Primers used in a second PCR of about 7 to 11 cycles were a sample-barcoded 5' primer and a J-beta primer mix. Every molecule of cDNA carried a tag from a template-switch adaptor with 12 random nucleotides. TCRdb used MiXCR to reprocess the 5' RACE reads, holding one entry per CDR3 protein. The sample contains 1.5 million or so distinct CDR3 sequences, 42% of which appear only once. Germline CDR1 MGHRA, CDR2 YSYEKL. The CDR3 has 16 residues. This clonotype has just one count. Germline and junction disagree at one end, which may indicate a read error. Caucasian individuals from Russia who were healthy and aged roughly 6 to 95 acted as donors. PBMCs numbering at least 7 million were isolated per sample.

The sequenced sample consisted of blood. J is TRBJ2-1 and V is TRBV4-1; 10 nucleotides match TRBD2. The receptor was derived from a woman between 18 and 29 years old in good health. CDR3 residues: CASSQTSGTSYSEQFF. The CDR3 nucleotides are TGCGCCAGCAGCCAAACTAGCGGGACCTCCTACAGTGAGCAGTTCTTC.